Following are 10 T cell receptor beta chains from one sample sequenced in a study of identical twins. TCRdb re-called the 5' RACE reads with MiXCR, one entry per CDR3 protein. The sample lists approximately 500,000 distinct CDR3 sequences; more than 20% were seen once. This sample also appeared in a second study, on T cells expressing NK-cell markers.

Sample: CD4+ T cells sorted from blood. Every receptor here comes from a woman between 18 and 29 years old in good health.

V is TRBV20-1 and J is TRBJ1-4, with 7 bases fitting TRBD1. The length of the CDR3 is 15 residues. Germline assignment: CDR1 DFQATT and CDR2 SNEGSKA (reference sequence). Trimming removed 2 bases from V and 4 bases from J; junction bases left unmatched: 7. CDR3 region: CSARFPGTVNEKLFF. The CDR3 region has the DNA TGCAGTGCTAGATTCCCCGGGACAGTTAATGAAAAACTGTTTTTT.

V gene TRBV3-1 combines with J gene TRBJ2-2; D remains unclear. The V gene's germline CDR1 is LGHDT and CDR2 YNNKEL (reference sequence). This CDR3 spans 15 amino acids. Trimming took off 0 bases at V and 1 base at J, with 6 bases between the two ends. The chain's CDR3 is CASSQENQNTGELFF. CDR3 nucleotides: TGTGCCAGCAGCCAAGAAAACCAGAACACCGGGGAGCTGTTTTTT.

The chain has TRBV27 and TRBJ2-1, with D perhaps matching TRBD2 (7 bases). Per germline, CDR1 MNHEY and CDR2 SMNVEV (reference sequence). With 5 bases removed from V and 0 bases from J, the gap between germline ends came to 17 bases. The CDR3 is 17 amino acids. CDR3 sequence (DNA): TGTGCCAGCAGTCCGAGCCTGAGGGGGGGCTCCTACAATGAGCAGTTCTTC. Its translation: CASSPSLRGGSYNEQFF.

This clonotype has only a few counts. The chain is built from TRBV20-1 and TRBJ2-1; TRBD2 matches at 11 bases. The CDR3 sequence is 14 residues long. Germline V lookup: CDR1 DFQATT, CDR2 SNEGSKA (reference sequence). V lost 1 base to trimming and J lost 6 bases; unmatched junction nucleotides: 2. The CDR3 DNA reads TGCAGTGCTAGAGTAGCGGGAGGGGTCAATGAGCAGTTCTTC. It is translated as CSARVAGGVNEQFF.

This clonotype was counted only a few times. V is TRBV7-2 and J is TRBJ2-7, with D unresolved. Germline CDR1 reads SGHTA; CDR2 reads FQGNSA. The CDR3 runs 14 residues. V was cut by 5 bases and J by 1 base, with 12 bases left in between. The CDR3 sequence: CASSATPGSYEQYF. In nucleotides, the CDR3 is TGTGCCAGCAGCGCAACCCCCGGATCCTACGAGCAGTACTTC.

The CDR3 DNA reads TGCGCCAGCAGCGGCCCCGGGCGGGGGTCCTACGAGCAGTACTTC. Translated, it gives CASSGPGRGSYEQYF. The V gene is TRBV5-1, the J gene TRBJ2-7; 7 nucleotides match TRBD2. The germline V gene encodes CDR1 SGHRS and CDR2 YFSETQ. V shed 4 bases, J shed 1 base, and the junction held 8 bases outside the gene matches. The CDR3 length is 15 residues.

This clonotype showed up just a few times. This chain joins TRBV5-1 and TRBJ2-5; 7 bases map to TRBD1. The germline V gene encodes CDR1 SGHRS and CDR2 YFSETQ. Trimming removed 3 bases from V and 1 base from J; junction bases left unmatched: 6. This CDR3 has 15 amino acids. CDR3: CASSWSTGLQETQYF. CDR3 DNA sequence: TGCGCCAGCAGCTGGTCGACAGGGCTCCAAGAGACCCAGTACTTC. The full variable domain, with the rest looked up from reference TRBV5-1 and TRBJ2-5, is KAGVTQTPRYLIKTRGQQVTLSCSPISGHRSVSWYQQTPGQGLQFLFEYFSETQRNKGNFPGRFSGRQFSNSRSEMNVSTLELGDSALYLCASSWSTGLQETQYFGPGTRLLVL.

The rearrangement joins TRBV4-3 to TRBJ2-3; 10 bases agree with TRBD2. Germline lookup yields CDR1 LGHNA and CDR2 YSLEER. The CDR3 covers 17 residues. Trimming cost V 3 bases and J 0 bases; bases outside gene matches: 6. The CDR3 nucleotides read TGCGCCAGCAGCCATGATACTAGCGGGGCGAGCACAGATACGCAGTATTTT. Its protein product is CASSHDTSGASTDTQYF.

This clonotype was detected once. This sequence joins TRBV5-1 and TRBJ2-5; D not resolved. CDR1 is SGHRS, CDR2 YFSETQ, per germline. The CDR3 extends over 15 amino acids. Trimming stripped 1 base from V and 0 bases from J, with 10 bases between. The CDR3 DNA reads as TGCGCCAGCAGCTTGACAGCTTGGTACCAAGAGACCCAGTACTTC. It yields the protein CASSLTAWYQETQYF.

There are a few counts of this clonotype. This chain joins TRBV12-3 or TRBV12-4 and TRBJ2-1; D ambiguous. CDR3 size: 15 residues. Between the trimmed V and J ends, which lost 3 bases and 8 bases, there was a span of 17 bases. The CDR3 reads CASSLMGANWDEQFF. CDR3 coding DNA: TGTGCCAGCAGTTTGATGGGCGCCAATTGGGATGAGCAGTTCTTC.